Here is one T cell receptor (beta chain) with its context. The entry originates in a study of T cell changes during pregnancy in multiple sclerosis. The V gene's germline CDR1 is SGHAT and CDR2 FQNNGV. The CDR3 spans 16 residues. Trimming cost V 0 bases and J 6 bases, with 16 bases left between them. Sequenced by immunoSEQ multiplex PCR; TCRdb stores in-frame clones only, minus some. The sample contains some 61,000 clones, roughly nine tenths of which appear only once. The chain joins TRBV11-2 to TRBJ2-3; D uncertain. Sequenced material: peripheral blood, taken in the second trimester of pregnancy. The TCR comes from a female donor with multiple sclerosis, enrolled in a pregnancy study. The CDR3 nucleotides are TGTGCCAGCAGCTTAGATCGCGTAAGTGGTTGGGATACGCAGTATTTT. It codes for CASSLDRVSGWDTQYF.